A selection of T cell receptor beta chains follows, all from one sample in a study of blood T cell repertoires in COVID-19. Data came from immunoSEQ multiplex PCR; TCRdb stores just in-frame clones and leaves some out. The sample yields some 130,000 clones, more than 75% seen once. Sequenced material: peripheral blood. These receptors came from a man aged 65 to 79 with active COVID-19. CDR3s include the opening cysteine and the closing phenylalanine or tryptophan. The D gene is left open where the match is weak. Some rows mark clone size as missing; the rest say once, few, many or name a class of expanded clone.

V gene,clone size,D gene,J gene,CDR3 protein,CDR3 DNA
TRBV5-5,.,.,TRBJ1-3,CASSLRYRSENTIYF,TGTGCCAGCAGCTTGCGATACAGGTCAGAAAACACCATATATTTT
TRBV6-2/TRBV6-3,.,TRBD1,TRBJ1-1,CASSYKQGTTEAFF,TGTGCCAGCAGTTACAAACAGGGGACCACTGAAGCTTTCTTT
TRBV19,.,.,TRBJ1-5,CASRFRINQPQHF,TGTGCCAGTAGGTTCAGAATCAATCAGCCCCAGCATTTT
TRBV5-3,.,TRBD1,TRBJ1-2,CARSATGNYGYTF,TGTGCCAGAAGCGCGACAGGGAACTATGGCTACACCTTC
TRBV19,.,TRBD2,TRBJ2-3,CASSIRTSGSTDTQYF,TGTGCCAGTAGTATTAGGACTAGCGGAAGTACAGATACGCAGTATTTT
TRBV3-1/TRBV3-2,few,.,TRBJ1-6,CASSLAGLSLHF,TGTGCCAGCAGCCTTGCCGGACTGTCCCTCCACTTT
TRBV11-3,.,TRBD2,TRBJ2-5,CASSGGEETQYF,TGTGCCAGCAGCGGGGGGGAAGAGACCCAGTACTTC
TRBV27,.,.,TRBJ2-7,CASPGIICEQYF,TGTGCCAGCCCAGGGATCATCTGCGAGCAGTACTTC
TRBV6-2/TRBV6-3,.,TRBD1,TRBJ2-5,CASSYTGTGGVETQYF,TGTGCCAGCAGTTACACCGGGACAGGGGGCGTGGAGACCCAGTACTTC
TRBV28,.,TRBD1,TRBJ2-1,CASSSEYGTGKYEQFF,TGTGCCAGCAGTTCGGAGTACGGGACAGGGAAGTATGAGCAGTTCTTC
TRBV12-3/TRBV12-4,.,TRBD1,TRBJ1-1,CASITGGGTEAFF,TGTGCCAGCATTACAGGGGGAGGGACTGAAGCTTTCTTT
TRBV24-1,.,TRBD2,TRBJ2-3,CATSDGTSGRWTDTQYF,TGTGCCACCAGTGATGGTACTAGCGGGAGATGGACAGATACGCAGTATTTT
TRBV3-1/TRBV3-2,.,.,TRBJ2-3,CASSLLGLAGIGTDTQYF,TGTGCCAGCAGCCTATTAGGTCTGGCGGGCATCGGCACAGATACGCAGTATTTT
TRBV7-2,.,TRBD1,TRBJ1-5,CASSLDRGTQPQHF,TGTGCCAGCAGCTTAGACAGGGGGACTCAGCCCCAGCATTTT
TRBV27,.,TRBD2,TRBJ2-2,CASSIGLAVNTGELFF,TGTGCCAGCAGTATTGGACTAGCGGTGAACACCGGGGAGCTGTTTTTT
TRBV29-1,.,.,TRBJ2-7,CSVGGTFEQYF,TGCAGCGTTGGGGGGACATTCGAGCAGTACTTC
TRBV24-1,.,TRBD1,TRBJ2-3,CATSDLGTGEKDTQYF,TGTGCCACCAGTGATTTGGGGACAGGGGAGAAAGATACGCAGTATTTT
TRBV6-2/TRBV6-3,.,.,TRBJ2-7,CASSPHIGSSSYEQYF,TGTGCCAGCAGTCCACATATCGGTTCTAGCTCCTACGAGCAGTACTTC
TRBV28,.,.,TRBJ1-1,CASSYRTLNPEAFF,TGTGCCAGCTCCTACAGGACCCTCAACCCTGAAGCTTTCTTT
TRBV18,.,TRBD2,TRBJ2-5,CASSPRSGGETQYF,TGTGCCAGCTCACCCCGCTCGGGGGGGGAGACCCAGTACTTC
TRBV5-1,.,TRBD2,TRBJ2-5,CASSLGLAGGQETQYF,TGCGCCAGCAGCTTGGGACTAGCGGGAGGGCAAGAGACCCAGTACTTC
TRBV12-3/TRBV12-4,once,.,TRBJ2-3,CASSFQGDTQYF,TGTGCCAGCAGTTTTCAGGGGGATACGCAGTATTTT
TRBV20-1,.,TRBD1,TRBJ1-5,CSASLRQGGQPQHF,TGCAGTGCTAGTCTTCGACAGGGGGGGCAGCCCCAGCATTTT
TRBV7-9,.,.,TRBJ2-1,CASTTTYNEQFF,TGTGCCAGCACTACTACTTACAATGAGCAGTTCTTC
TRBV18,.,.,TRBJ1-2,CASSPRLAGPTYGYTF,TGTGCCAGCTCACCACGGCTAGCGGGTCCTACCTATGGCTACACCTTC
TRBV14,.,TRBD2,TRBJ2-3,CASSRQLTSGGDTQYF,TGTGCCAGCAGCCGTCAACTGACTAGCGGGGGAGATACGCAGTATTTT
TRBV28,.,TRBD1,TRBJ2-7,CASTGTGRGTEQYF,TGTGCCAGCACCGGGACAGGCCGAGGCACCGAGCAGTACTTC
TRBV11-2,.,.,TRBJ2-1,CASSPIAGPGEQFF,TGTGCCAGCAGCCCTATCGCGGGGCCCGGTGAGCAGTTCTTC
TRBV2,.,TRBD2,TRBJ2-1,CASSEGTSGRVEQFF,TGTGCCAGCAGTGAGGGGACTAGCGGGAGGGTTGAGCAGTTCTTC
TRBV5-1,.,TRBD1,TRBJ1-3,CASSLVQGASGNTIYF,TGCGCCAGCAGCTTGGTTCAGGGGGCTTCTGGAAACACCATATATTTT
TRBV5-4,.,.,TRBJ1-4,CASSTGPTTNEKLFF,TGTGCCAGCAGCACCGGTCCCACAACTAATGAAAAACTGTTTTTT
TRBV7-9,few,TRBD2,TRBJ2-7,CASRNGGDTTLEQYF,TGTGCCAGCAGGAACGGGGGGGACACAACTCTCGAGCAGTACTTC
TRBV28,.,.,TRBJ1-3,CASSLKPQSGNTIYF,TGTGCCAGCAGTTTAAAGCCACAGTCTGGAAACACCATATATTTT
TRBV6-1,.,.,TRBJ1-1,CASSDGGKGLAEAFF,TGTGCCAGCAGTGACGGGGGGAAGGGGTTGGCTGAAGCTTTCTTT
TRBV5-4,.,.,TRBJ2-1,CASRAGSDEQFF,TGTGCCAGCAGGGCAGGGTCCGATGAGCAGTTCTTC
TRBV29-1,.,TRBD1,TRBJ2-1,CSVEGDPDRQNEQFF,TGCAGCGTTGAGGGGGACCCGGACAGGCAAAATGAGCAGTTCTTC
TRBV11-3,.,TRBD2,TRBJ2-1,CASSFSGSQDEQFF,TGTGCCAGCAGCTTCAGCGGGAGTCAGGATGAGCAGTTCTTC
TRBV5-4,.,TRBD2,TRBJ2-1,CASSPGSGRAGYNEQFF,TGTGCCAGCAGCCCCGGGAGCGGGAGGGCCGGCTACAATGAGCAGTTCTTC
TRBV24-1,once,TRBD1,TRBJ1-2,CATSETGQGANGYTF,TGTGCCACCAGTGAGACGGGACAGGGGGCAAATGGCTACACCTTC
TRBV5-4,.,TRBD2,TRBJ2-1,CASSSTSGAYNEQFF,TGTGCCAGCAGCTCTACTAGCGGAGCTTACAATGAGCAGTTCTTC
TRBV6-5,.,.,TRBJ2-2,CASSYSRRVSGELFF,TGTGCCAGCAGTTACTCGAGGCGGGTGTCCGGGGAGCTGTTTTTT
TRBV6-5,.,TRBD1,TRBJ2-7,CASSYDRERSYEQYF,TGTGCCAGCAGTTACGACAGGGAGCGGTCCTACGAGCAGTACTTC
TRBV7-2,.,TRBD2,TRBJ2-2,CASSLVGLAGVDTGELFF,TGTGCCAGCAGCTTAGTAGGACTAGCGGGAGTCGACACCGGGGAGCTGTTTTTT
TRBV7-9,.,.,TRBJ1-5,CASSPGGGHQPQHF,TGTGCCAGCAGCCCAGGTGGGGGCCACCAGCCCCAGCATTTT
TRBV7-9,.,.,TRBJ2-1,CASSLLASVGNEQFF,TGTGCCAGCAGCTTACTGGCTAGCGTGGGCAATGAGCAGTTCTTC
TRBV6-5,.,.,TRBJ1-1,CASSFAGGVAFF,TGTGCCAGCAGTTTCGCTGGGGGGGTGGCTTTCTTT
TRBV11-2,.,TRBD1,TRBJ1-1,CASSLTPGTVNTEAFF,TGTGCCAGCAGCTTAACCCCCGGGACAGTTAACACTGAAGCTTTCTTT
TRBV7-6,.,TRBD1,TRBJ1-6,CASSSRFGTANSPLHF,TGTGCCAGCAGCTCGAGATTCGGGACAGCTAATTCACCCCTCCACTTT
TRBV7-2,.,TRBD2,TRBJ2-5,CASSLDWASGSFRKTQYF,TGTGCCAGCAGCTTAGATTGGGCTAGCGGGAGTTTCCGAAAGACCCAGTACTTC
TRBV19,few,TRBD2,TRBJ2-7,CASSIEAGAYEQYF,TGTGCCAGTAGTATAGAGGCGGGAGCCTACGAGCAGTACTTC
TRBV18,.,TRBD1,TRBJ1-2,CASSPTPTGEGDYGYTF,TGTGCCAGCTCACCAACCCCGACAGGGGAAGGCGACTATGGCTACACCTTC
TRBV5-1,.,.,TRBJ2-6,CASSQGQISGANVLTF,TGCGCCAGCAGCCAAGGACAAATCTCTGGGGCCAACGTCCTGACTTTC
TRBV2,.,.,TRBJ1-1,CASIGWQGSSEAFF,TGTGCCAGCATAGGGTGGCAGGGCAGCTCTGAAGCTTTCTTT
TRBV6-5,.,TRBD1,TRBJ2-5,CASSYQGQGGKTQYF,TGTGCCAGCAGTTACCAAGGACAGGGTGGAAAGACCCAGTACTTC
TRBV19,.,.,TRBJ1-6,CASTGSGPSLNSPLHF,TGTGCCAGTACTGGCAGTGGCCCTTCCTTGAATTCACCCCTCCACTTT
TRBV20-1,.,.,TRBJ1-1,CRGGDDTEAFF,TGCAGAGGGGGGGACGACACTGAAGCTTTCTTT
TRBV5-1,.,.,TRBJ2-1,CASGPGTGAYNEQFF,TGCGCCAGCGGCCCCGGGACGGGAGCCTACAATGAGCAGTTCTTC
TRBV5-1,.,TRBD1,TRBJ2-7,CASSPIGTGYYEQYF,TGCGCCAGCAGCCCGATTGGGACAGGGTACTACGAGCAGTACTTC
TRBV9,.,.,TRBJ2-7,CASSPQSGTALYEQYF,TGTGCCAGCAGCCCACAAAGTGGGACTGCACTCTACGAGCAGTACTTC
TRBV2,.,.,TRBJ2-7,CASTLRRNEQYF,TGTGCCAGCACCTTGAGGAGGAACGAGCAGTACTTC